These 6 T cell receptor beta chains share one sample of origin, sequenced in a study of vaccination and CD4 T cells after COVID-19. Their antigens are not known. The treatment was: approximately 9-day PBMC culture with coronavirus spike peptide pools or control peptides (ViraFEST assay). Cultured CD4+ T cell DNA was sequenced using the Oncomine TCR Beta short-read assay. Each CDR3 protein gets one entry after TCRdb re-called the PCR reads with MiXCR. This sample carries some 18,000 distinct CDR3 sequences, approximately 48% of them seen once, and the ten largest clones take roughly 6.2%. The sample consisted of CD4+ T cells from blood, cultured in vitro. The source is a human donor who had recovered from COVID-19.

The chain recombines TRBV28 with TRBJ1-1, with D possibly being TRBD1 (6 bases). From germline, CDR1 is MDHEN and CDR2 SYDVKM. The CDR3 is 14 residues long. Trimming removed 4 bases at V and 2 bases at J, with 11 bases between. The CDR3 loop is CASSSPDRNTEAFF. CDR3 bases: TGTGCCAGCAGTTCACCGGACAGAAACACTGAAGCTTTCTTT. Drawing the rest from reference TRBV28 and TRBJ1-1, the complete variable domain is DVKVTQSSRYLVKRTGEKVFLECVQDMDHENMFWYRQDPGLGLRLIYFSYDVKMKEKGDIPEGYSVSREKKERFSLILESASTNQTSMYLCASSSPDRNTEAFFGQGTRLTVV.

V is TRBV10-3 and J is TRBJ2-3; 9 bases agree with TRBD1. Unmatched junction bases numbered 10, after V lost 2 bases and J lost 7 bases. This CDR3 region has 16 residues. The germline CDR1 and CDR2 sequences are ENHRY and SYGVKD. CDR3: CAISEGLGQGSNTQYF. CDR3 nucleotides: TGTGCCATCAGTGAGGGTTTGGGACAGGGATCAAATACGCAGTATTTT.

This clonotype has only a few counts. The chain joins TRBV24-1 to TRBJ2-3, with TRBD1 matching over 7 bases. The J segment lost 0 bases and the V segment lost 5 bases, leaving 4 bases of the junction unmatched. This CDR3 spans 15 amino acids. In germline, CDR1 is KGHDR, CDR2 SFDVKD. The CDR3 loop reads CATSAHRGSTDTQYF. The CDR3, as DNA: TGTGCCACCAGTGCCCACAGGGGAAGCACAGATACGCAGTATTTT.

This chain joins TRBV20-1 and TRBJ2-4, with D unresolved. The CDR3 is 15 amino acids. Germline V gene lookup returns CDR1 DFQATT and CDR2 SNEGSKA (reference sequence). V lost 0 bases to trimming and J lost 5 bases, with 14 bases between them. CDR3 protein: CSARDREMGQNIQYF. The CDR3 nucleotides are TGCAGTGCTAGAGACCGAGAGATGGGCCAAAACATTCAGTACTTC.

V gene TRBV5-1 combines with J gene TRBJ1-1; a weak D match, TRBD1 (6 bases). CDR1 SGHRS and CDR2 YFSETQ come from the germline V gene. The CDR3 is 15 amino acids. V was clipped by 1 base and J by 1 base, with 11 bases between them. The CDR3 DNA sequence: TGCGCCAGCAGCTTGTGGGGGGGGCAGAACACTGAAGCTTTCTTT. This encodes CASSLWGGQNTEAFF.

The chain employs TRBV6-2 or TRBV6-3 and TRBJ2-3; 11 nucleotides align to TRBD2. The CDR3 loop spans 18 amino acids. V shed 1 base, J shed 5 bases, and the junction held 11 bases outside the gene matches. Germline V gene sequence: CDR1 MNHEY, CDR2 SVGEGT. CDR3 nucleotide sequence: TGTGCCAGCAGTTACTGGCGTAGCGGGAGGGCCCTCGGAGATACGCAGTATTTT. Encoded protein: CASSYWRSGRALGDTQYF.